This T cell receptor beta chain was recovered during a study of CD8 T cells in Susac syndrome. Trimming at V came to 4 bases and at J to 6 bases, leaving 11 bases not matched to a gene. The CDR3 length is 15 residues. Germline CDR1 SGHTA, CDR2 FQGNSA. TCR beta sequences were obtained from blood CD8+ and CD4+ T cells. The CD8+ and CD4+ T cells were isolated magnetically using a negative isolation approach, whereas the TEMRA cells were enriched by FACS. An amount of RNA that ranged from roughly 0.5 to 1 ug was reverse transcribed with random hexamers. Amplification of TCR beta CDR3 spanned 54 Vbeta and 13 Jbeta via immunoSEQ multiplex PCR. TCRdb recomputed calls from the immunoSEQ multiplex PCR reads with MiXCR, one row per CDR3 protein. This table has 150,000 to 200,000 distinct CDR3 sequences, about 95% appearing once.

Source material: CD4+ T cells from PBMCs. The rearrangement uses TRBV7-2 and TRBJ1-2; 7 bases line up with TRBD1. This receptor was identified in a human donor in good health. CDR3 residues: CASSWQGGERDGYTF. Here the CDR3 DNA reads TGTGCCAGCAGCTGGCAGGGGGGGGAGCGTGATGGCTACACCTTC.